The clone carrying this T cell receptor (beta chain) showed up just a few times. Other DNA sequences of this sample code for an identical CDR3. The data were taken from a study of blood T cell repertoires in COVID-19. At the level of the study: Spain, Italy and the United States supplied samples that represented acute and convalescent COVID-19. The analysed material was cDNA or gDNA that came from T cells, B-cell-depleted T cells, or PBMCs.

Original processing notes: Reference gene primers were amplified, and this amplification served to estimate nucleated cell counts. Clones were sequenced by immunoSEQ multiplex PCR, and TCRdb holds only the in-frame ones, with some missing. V, J and clone size reflect that table, while D and trimming were determined from the DNA. The table records more than 200,000 clones, 70% to 90% of them present only once. The sequence was obtained from a man in his late teens or twenties with active or convalescent COVID-19. Material: peripheral blood.

CDR3 residues: CASSLPSETQYF. In DNA, the CDR3 is TGTGCCAGCAGCTTACCATCAGAGACCCAGTACTTC. The chain uses TRBV7-2 and TRBJ2-5; D is unclear. V was clipped by 2 bases and J by 4 bases, with 5 bases between them. In germline, CDR1 is SGHTA, CDR2 FQGNSA. There are 12 residues in the CDR3.